The 28 T cell receptor beta chains given below trace back to one sample, sequenced in a study of OX40 agonist ivuxolimab in advanced cancers. This table comes from immunoSEQ multiplex PCR, and its TCRdb copy is limited to in-frame clones, with some not included. The sample records 98,000 or so clones, approximately 86% being singletons. The specimen was CD4+ or CD8+ T cells sorted from blood, collected in a trial of the OX40 agonist ivuxolimab. These receptors were taken from an adult with an advanced solid tumor such as melanoma, head and neck, liver or kidney cancer.

This clone has just one count. The gene calls are TRBV5-1 and TRBJ2-1; 9 nucleotides agree with TRBD2. Germline V lookup: CDR1 SGHRS, CDR2 YFSETQ. The CDR3 is made up of 16 amino acids. With V trimmed by 4 bases and J by 7 bases, 12 bases remained unmatched. CDR3 nucleotide sequence: TGCGCCAGCAGCCCAAGTACTAGCGGGTTCGGAAATGAGCAGTTCTTC. Protein sequence: CASSPSTSGFGNEQFF.

The chain joins TRBV28 to TRBJ1-5; D not resolved. V was shortened by 8 bases and J by 5 bases, with 10 bases between the two germline ends. This CDR3 has 12 amino acids. Germline CDR1 reads MDHEN; CDR2 reads SYDVKM. CDR3 nucleotide sequence: TGTGCCAGCGGCATTGTAGATCAGCCCCAGCATTTT. This translates into CASGIVDQPQHF.

Only a few counts were recorded for this clone. This chain links TRBV19 with TRBJ1-5; 7 nucleotides match TRBD1. V was clipped by 6 bases and J by 6 bases; unmatched bases: 8. Germline values: CDR1 LNHDA, CDR2 SQIVND (reference sequence). This CDR3 comprises 14 residues. CDR3 in DNA: TGTGCCAGTAGGCTCGGACAGGCGGGTCAGCCCCAGCATTTT. As protein: CASRLGQAGQPQHF.

The chain recombines TRBV7-2 with TRBJ1-5, with 9 bases aligning to TRBD1. The CDR3 runs to 13 residues. The J segment lost 5 bases and the V segment lost 4 bases, leaving 0 bases of the junction unmatched. The germline V gene encodes CDR1 SGHTA and CDR2 FQGNSA. The CDR3 sequence is CASSWTGDQPQHF. As DNA, the CDR3 is TGTGCCAGCAGCTGGACAGGGGATCAGCCCCAGCATTTT.

This chain joins TRBV6-1 and TRBJ2-7; 7 bases fit TRBD1. Germline loops: CDR1 MNHNS, CDR2 SASEGT. Trimming removed 3 bases from V and 6 bases from J; junction bases left unmatched: 8. CDR3 length: 14 residues. The DNA of the CDR3 is TGTGCCAGCAGTGAGAGGTACAGGGGTTCCGAGCAGTACTTC. This sequence encodes CASSERYRGSEQYF.

J is TRBJ2-3 and V is TRBV7-9; 8 nucleotides agree with TRBD2. Germline V gene lookup returns CDR1 SEHNR and CDR2 FQNEAQ (reference sequence). This CDR3 region has 14 residues. V was clipped by 5 bases and J by 4 bases; unmatched bases: 5. The DNA for the CDR3 is TGTGCCAGCAGCGCGGGACTAGGCCCAGATACGCAGTATTTT. The encoded protein is CASSAGLGPDTQYF.

V and J are TRBV19 and TRBJ1-2; D might be TRBD1 (6 bases). Germline CDR1 LNHDA, CDR2 SQIVND (reference sequence). The CDR3 length is 15 residues. Trimming shortened V by 5 bases and J by 2 bases, and 15 bases separated the two germline ends. CDR3 in amino acids: CASSRGATYNYGYTF. The CDR3 region has the DNA TGTGCCAGTAGTCGGGGGGCGACATACAACTATGGCTACACCTTC.

V usage is TRBV30 and J usage is TRBJ2-5, with D hard to call. CDR3 length: 12 amino acids. Germline CDR1 and CDR2: GTSNPN and SVGIG (reference sequence). The V gene lost 0 bases and the J gene lost 5 bases, with 7 bases spanning the gap. CDR3 in DNA: TGTGCCTGGAGTGTAAATTACGAGACCCAGTACTTC. As protein: CAWSVNYETQYF.

The chain has TRBV10-3 and TRBJ2-3, with 8 bases fitting TRBD1. CDR3 size: 16 residues. Trimming removed 7 bases from V and 6 bases from J; junction bases left unmatched: 15. Germline V gene lookup returns CDR1 ENHRY and CDR2 SYGVKD. CDR3: CAIKDPTGVELDTQYF. Written as DNA, the CDR3 is TGTGCCATCAAGGACCCGACAGGGGTGGAGTTGGATACGCAGTATTTT.

The rearrangement uses TRBV4-2 and TRBJ2-2; tentatively, D is TRBD2 (5 bases). The CDR3 runs 14 residues. V lost 1 base to trimming and J lost 4 bases, with 7 bases between them. The V gene's germline CDR1 is LGHNA and CDR2 YNFKEQ. CDR3 DNA: TGTGCCAGCAGCCAAGCTAGCTTCACCGGGGAGCTGTTTTTT. It translates to CASSQASFTGELFF.

The chain combines TRBV7-2 with TRBJ2-2; no clear D gene. V lost 3 bases, J lost 7 bases, and 15 bases lay in between. Germline CDR1 is SGHTA and CDR2 is FQGNSA. The CDR3 spans 15 residues. CDR3 loop: CASSLAGLSDGELFF. The DNA of the CDR3 is TGTGCCAGCAGCTTGGCAGGTCTCTCGGACGGGGAGCTGTTTTTT.

The gene calls are TRBV18 and TRBJ1-4, with D possibly being TRBD1 (6 bases). The ends were cut back, 3 bases at V and 2 bases at J, with 10 bases in the middle. Germline values: CDR1 KGHSH, CDR2 LQKENI. CDR3 length: 15 amino acids. The CDR3 region has the DNA TGTGCCAGCTCACCCCAACAGGGTACTAATGAAAAACTGTTTTTT. Protein: CASSPQQGTNEKLFF.

The V gene is TRBV6-6, the J gene TRBJ1-1; TRBD1 matches 7 bases. Germline CDR1 reads MNHNY; CDR2 reads SVGAGI (reference sequence). The CDR3 is made up of 14 amino acids. J gave up 5 bases and V 7 bases, and 10 bases lay outside the gene matches. In nucleotides, the CDR3 is TGTGCCAGCAACCCCAGGGGGGAGGGGACTGAAGCTTTCTTT. This sequence encodes CASNPRGEGTEAFF.

CDR3 DNA: TGTGCCAGCAGTTCCCCCGGACTGGCGGGAACTGAAGCTTTCTTT. This gives the protein CASSSPGLAGTEAFF. The J gene is TRBJ1-1, the V gene TRBV28, with unresolved D. Germline V CDR1 and CDR2: MDHEN, SYDVKM. V lost 4 bases to trimming and J lost 5 bases, with 17 bases between them. CDR3 size: 15 residues.

The chain carries TRBV7-2 and TRBJ2-7; D is ambiguous. The V and J ends lost 1 base and 5 bases respectively, with 9 bases between them. Germline V CDR1 and CDR2: SGHTA, FQGNSA. The CDR3 runs 13 residues. The CDR3, as DNA: TGTGCCAGCAGCTTAGGTCAGAGAAACGAGCAGTACGTC. Protein: CASSLGQRNEQYV.

Only one count was recorded for this clone. The chain joins TRBV6-6 to TRBJ1-4; no clear D gene. The CDR3 runs to 13 residues. V lost 7 bases and J 8 bases, leaving 14 bases between the germline ends. Germline V gives CDR1 MNHNY, CDR2 SVGAGI (reference sequence). CDR3 region: CASKQSTEEKLFF. DNA of the CDR3: TGTGCCAGCAAACAGTCCACGGAAGAAAAACTGTTTTTT.

The rearrangement links TRBV6-1 to TRBJ1-4; D is undetermined. The CDR3 is 14 residues long. Germline V gene lookup returns CDR1 MNHNS and CDR2 SASEGT. Trimming shortened V by 1 base and J by 8 bases, and 11 bases separated the two germline ends. In DNA form, the CDR3 reads TGTGCCAGCAGTGAAGGGACGGACCCGGAAAAACTGTTTTTT. Encoded protein: CASSEGTDPEKLFF.

This sequence joins TRBV19 and TRBJ1-5; tentatively, D is TRBD1 (5 bases). This CDR3 comprises 15 residues. Between the trimmed V and J ends, which lost 6 bases and 2 bases, there was a span of 14 bases. Germline V gene sequence: CDR1 LNHDA, CDR2 SQIVND (reference sequence). The CDR3 reads CASSLSRDGNQPQHF. The CDR3 region has the DNA TGTGCCAGTAGCCTGAGCAGGGACGGCAATCAGCCCCAGCATTTT.

The V call is TRBV5-1, the J call TRBJ2-7; 9 nucleotides match TRBD2. V shed 0 bases, J shed 7 bases, and the junction held 8 bases outside the gene matches. This CDR3 is 15 amino acids long. Germline V gene sequence: CDR1 SGHRS, CDR2 YFSETQ. CDR3 nucleotide sequence: TGCGCCAGCAGCTTGGCCGGGGTAGCGGGAGATGAGCAGTACGTC. Translated, it gives CASSLAGVAGDEQYV.

The V and J genes are TRBV30 and TRBJ1-2; the D is unclear. The germline gives CDR1 GTSNPN, CDR2 SVGIG (reference sequence). This CDR3 is built from 11 residues. The V gene lost 6 bases and the J gene lost 2 bases, with 7 bases spanning the gap. CDR3 sequence (DNA): TGTGCCTGCCTGTTGAACTATGGCTACACCTTC. Encoded protein: CACLLNYGYTF.

The V gene is TRBV29-1, the J gene TRBJ2-3, with 9 bases aligning to TRBD2. Germline loops: CDR1 SQVTM, CDR2 ANQGSEA. The CDR3 extends over 14 amino acids. Germline trimming cut 6 bases from V and 1 base from J; bases unmatched to any gene: 5. This CDR3 is CSVQAGGGTDTQYF. Here the CDR3 DNA reads TGCAGCGTCCAAGCGGGGGGAGGCACAGATACGCAGTATTTT.

This clone showed up just once. The chain is built from TRBV5-1 and TRBJ2-5; D perhaps matches TRBD2 (7 bases). This CDR3 spans 16 amino acids. Germline CDR1 is SGHRS and CDR2 is YFSETQ. The ends were cut back, 3 bases at V and 4 bases at J, with 19 bases in the middle. This chain's CDR3 is CASSWGASGGLETQYF. The CDR3 DNA reads as TGCGCCAGCAGCTGGGGGGCTAGCGGAGGCCTAGAGACCCAGTACTTC.

The rearrangement joins TRBV10-3 to TRBJ2-1, with D tentatively TRBD2 (6 bases). Germline CDR1 reads ENHRY; CDR2 reads SYGVKD. The CDR3 loop spans 20 amino acids. V was pared by 5 bases and J by 8 bases, with 34 bases between. CDR3 residues: CAISPSSTFWEAPAPDEQFF. CDR3 nucleotide sequence: TGTGCCATCAGTCCCTCCAGTACCTTCTGGGAGGCCCCAGCCCCCGATGAGCAGTTCTTC.

Only one count was recorded for this clone. This sequence joins TRBV11-3 and TRBJ2-2; D is uncertain. This CDR3 contains 14 residues. Germline V CDR1 and CDR2: SGHNT, YENEEA. V lost 3 bases, J lost 1 base, and 6 bases lay in between. In nucleotides, the CDR3 is TGTGCCAGCAGCTTGAGTAGGAACACCGGGGAGCTGTTTTTT. As protein: CASSLSRNTGELFF. Using reference TRBV11-3 and TRBJ2-2 for the parts outside the CDR3, the full variable domain is EAGVVQSPRYKIIEKKQPVAFWCNPISGHNTLYWYLQNLGQGPELLIRYENEEAVDDSQLPKDRFSAERLKGVDSTLKIQPAELGDSAVYLCASSLSRNTGELFFGEGSRLTVL.

The V gene is TRBV11-2, the J gene TRBJ2-2, with 8 bases lining up with TRBD1. Germline V CDR1 and CDR2: SGHAT, FQNNGV. CDR3 size: 16 residues. Germline trimming cut 1 base from V and 5 bases from J; bases unmatched to any gene: 6. The CDR3 DNA sequence: TGTGCCAGCAGCTTAGTTCTGACAGGGGATACCGGGGAGCTGTTTTTT. Translation gives CASSLVLTGDTGELFF. The full variable domain, its missing parts supplied by reference TRBV11-2 and TRBJ2-2, is EAGVAQSPRYKIIEKRQSVAFWCNPISGHATLYWYQQILGQGPKLLIQFQNNGVVDDSQLPKDRFSAERLKGVDSTLKIQPAKLEDSAVYLCASSLVLTGDTGELFFGEGSRLTVL.

The chain recombines TRBV20-1 with TRBJ2-5; D possibly matches TRBD1 or TRBD2 (5 bases each). The CDR3 sequence is 9 residues long. V was clipped by 6 bases and J by 10 bases, with 9 bases between them. The germline V gene encodes CDR1 DFQATT and CDR2 SNEGSKA (reference sequence). CDR3 sequence: CSAGTIQYF. The DNA for the CDR3 is TGCAGTGCGGGGACCATCCAGTACTTC.

This chain joins TRBV10-3 and TRBJ1-1, with D possibly matching TRBD1 (6 bases). V lost 0 bases and J lost 1, with 12 bases in between. This CDR3 contains 16 residues. The germline CDR1 and CDR2 sequences are ENHRY and SYGVKD. CDR3 in DNA: TGTGCCATCAGTGAGTCGGGCAGGGGAGGGAACACTGAAGCTTTCTTT. It specifies CAISESGRGGNTEAFF.

This chain connects TRBV18 to TRBJ1-2, with a tentative D call TRBD1 (6 bases). The CDR3 is 14 amino acids. With 4 bases removed from V and 1 base from J, the gap between germline ends came to 10 bases. The germline V gene has CDR1 KGHSH and CDR2 LQKENI. The CDR3, as DNA: TGTGCCAGCTCACGGGACACAATTAACTATGGCTACACCTTC. As protein: CASSRDTINYGYTF.